The entry that follows covers one TCR beta chain sequence. This sample was included in a study of control samples from healthy donors and cancer patients. TCRdb's copy holds only in-frame clones and misses some; the assay was immunoSEQ multiplex PCR. The table records about 98,000 clones, around 80% of them present only once. This CDR3 is built from 16 residues. Deletions cut 1 base from V and 3 bases from J, with 15 bases between. Germline loops: CDR1 MDHEN, CDR2 SYDVKM. Sequences were obtained from blood. This TCR came from a man aged 60 to 69 in good health. The chain joins TRBV28 to TRBJ1-1; tentatively, D is TRBD1 (5 bases). DNA for the CDR3: TGTGCCAGCAGTTTATATCCGGCGGGGGAGGACACTGAAGCTTTCTTT. Translation gives CASSLYPAGEDTEAFF.